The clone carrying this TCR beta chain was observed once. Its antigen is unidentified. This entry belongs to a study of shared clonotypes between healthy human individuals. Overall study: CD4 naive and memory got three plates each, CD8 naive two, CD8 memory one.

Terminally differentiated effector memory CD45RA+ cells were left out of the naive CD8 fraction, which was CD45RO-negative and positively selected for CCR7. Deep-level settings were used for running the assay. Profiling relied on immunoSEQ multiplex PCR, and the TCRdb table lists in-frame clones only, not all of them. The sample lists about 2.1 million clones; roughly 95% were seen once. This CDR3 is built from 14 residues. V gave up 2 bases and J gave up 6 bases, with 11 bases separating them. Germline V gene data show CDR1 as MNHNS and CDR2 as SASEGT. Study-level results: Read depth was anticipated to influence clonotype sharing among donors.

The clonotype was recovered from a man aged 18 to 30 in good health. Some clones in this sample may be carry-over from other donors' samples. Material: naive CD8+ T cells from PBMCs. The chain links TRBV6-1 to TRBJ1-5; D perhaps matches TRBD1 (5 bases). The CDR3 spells CASSELGPRQPQHF. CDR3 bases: TGTGCCAGCAGTGAACTGGGGCCGCGTCAGCCCCAGCATTTT.